What follows describes a single T cell receptor (beta chain). Sequencing of TCR beta drew on CD8+ and CD4+ T cells from blood. The CDR3 consists of 12 residues. The germline V gene has CDR1 LNHDA and CDR2 SQIVND (reference sequence). V lost 1 base, J lost 3 bases, and 1 base lay in between. The data originate from a study of CD8 T cells in Susac syndrome. Reverse transcription of roughly 0.5 to 1 ug RNA was performed with random hexamers. TCR beta CDR3 was amplified by immunoSEQ covering 54 Vbeta and 13 Jbeta. TCRdb reprocessed the immunoSEQ multiplex PCR reads via MiXCR and lists one record per CDR3 protein. The table lists about 240,000 distinct CDR3 sequences, almost 97% of them singletons.

This receptor was taken from a human donor with Susac syndrome. J is TRBJ1-5 and V is TRBV19; the D is unclear. Source material: CD4+ T cells from PBMCs. The CDR3 loop is CASSIVNQPQHF. The DNA for the CDR3 is TGTGCCAGTAGTATAGTCAATCAGCCCCAGCATTTT.